The source of this TCR beta chain is a study of CXCR3-negative and CXCR3-positive naive CD8 T cells. The study's findings and limits: TRB CDR3 hydrophobicity was greater in CXCR3-positive naive cells than in CXCR3-negative naive cells. Surface CD5 was comparable between naive subsets; TCR strength was inferred from TRB CDR3 properties.

CDR3 length: 19 amino acids. Germline V gene data show CDR1 as LNHDA and CDR2 as SQIVND (reference sequence). Each CD8+ T cell subset was flow-sorted in triplicate. Every sort contained 270,000 or so cells. CD45RO-CCR7+CD27+CD95- defined naive CD8+ T cells. Preparation of TRB cDNA libraries relied on 5' RACE carrying UMI labels. One entry per CDR3 protein, without DNA, is what TCRdb gives after re-calling the 5' RACE reads. The sample holds about 24,000 distinct CDR3 sequences. Note on this clonotype: Its matching antigen is unknown.

The source of this sequence is a human donor in good health. Some clones in this sample may be carry-over from other donors' samples. The sequencing sample was made of naive CXCR3- CD8+ T cells from blood. Regarding subset: CD45RO-CCR7+CD27+CD95- naive CD8+ T cells lacking CXCR3 (TNR3-). The chain recombines TRBV19 with TRBJ2-1; TCRdb selects TRBD2, and the lack of DNA leaves this call unchecked. This chain's CDR3 is CASSSGLGVQGSSYNEQFF.